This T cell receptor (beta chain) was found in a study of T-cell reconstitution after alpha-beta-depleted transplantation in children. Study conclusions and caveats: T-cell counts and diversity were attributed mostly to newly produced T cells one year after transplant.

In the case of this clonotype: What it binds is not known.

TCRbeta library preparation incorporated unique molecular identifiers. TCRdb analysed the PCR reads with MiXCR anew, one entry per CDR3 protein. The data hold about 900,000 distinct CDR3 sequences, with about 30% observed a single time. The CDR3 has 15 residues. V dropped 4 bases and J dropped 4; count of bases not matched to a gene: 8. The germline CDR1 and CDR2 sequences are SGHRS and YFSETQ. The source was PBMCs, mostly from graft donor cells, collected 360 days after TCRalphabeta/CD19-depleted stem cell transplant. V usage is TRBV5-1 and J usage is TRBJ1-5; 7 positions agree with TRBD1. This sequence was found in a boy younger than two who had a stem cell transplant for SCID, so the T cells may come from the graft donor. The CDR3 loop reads CASSPGDSINQPQHF. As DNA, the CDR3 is TGCGCCAGCAGCCCTGGGGACAGTATAAATCAGCCCCAGCATTTT. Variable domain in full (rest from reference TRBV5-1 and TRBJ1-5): KAGVTQTPRYLIKTRGQQVTLSCSPISGHRSVSWYQQTPGQGLQFLFEYFSETQRNKGNFPGRFSGRQFSNSRSEMNVSTLELGDSALYLCASSPGDSINQPQHFGDGTRLSIL.